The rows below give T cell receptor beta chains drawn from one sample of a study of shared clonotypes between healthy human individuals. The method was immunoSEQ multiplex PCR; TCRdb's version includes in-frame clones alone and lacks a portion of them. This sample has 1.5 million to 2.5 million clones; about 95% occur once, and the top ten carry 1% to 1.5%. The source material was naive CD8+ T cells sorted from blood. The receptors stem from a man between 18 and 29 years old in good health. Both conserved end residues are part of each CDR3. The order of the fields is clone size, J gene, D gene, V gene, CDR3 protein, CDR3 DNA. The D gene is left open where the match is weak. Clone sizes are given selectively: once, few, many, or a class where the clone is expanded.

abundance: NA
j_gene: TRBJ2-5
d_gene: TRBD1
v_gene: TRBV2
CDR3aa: CASRDRPGTGSSLRQETQYF
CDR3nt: TGTGCCAGCAGGGATAGGCCCGGGACAGGGTCTTCCCTCCGCCAAGAGACCCAGTACTTC

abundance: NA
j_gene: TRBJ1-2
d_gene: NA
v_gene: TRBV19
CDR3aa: CASSIEGEQANYGYTF
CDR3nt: TGTGCCAGTAGTATAGAGGGGGAGCAAGCTAACTATGGCTACACCTTC

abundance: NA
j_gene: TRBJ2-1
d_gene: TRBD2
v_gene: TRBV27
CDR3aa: CASSALAVGGVRGSYNEQFF
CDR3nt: TGTGCCAGCAGTGCACTAGCGGTCGGAGGGGTTCGAGGCTCCTACAATGAGCAGTTCTTC

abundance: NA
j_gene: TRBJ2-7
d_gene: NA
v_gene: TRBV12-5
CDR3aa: CASGLDPLFEQYF
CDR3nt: TGTGCTAGTGGTTTGGACCCCCTTTTCGAGCAGTACTTC

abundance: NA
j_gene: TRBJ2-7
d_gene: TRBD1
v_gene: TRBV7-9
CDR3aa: CASSETGDRKYF
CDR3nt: TGTGCCAGCAGCGAGACGGGGGACAGGAAGTACTTC

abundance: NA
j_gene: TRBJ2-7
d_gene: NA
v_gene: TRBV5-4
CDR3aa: CASSLDTIEQYF
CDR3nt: TGTGCCAGCAGCTTGGACACTATCGAGCAGTACTTC

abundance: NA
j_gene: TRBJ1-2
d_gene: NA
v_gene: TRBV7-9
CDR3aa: CASSRQSLYGYTF
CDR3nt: TGTGCCAGCAGCCGACAGAGTCTCTATGGCTACACCTTC

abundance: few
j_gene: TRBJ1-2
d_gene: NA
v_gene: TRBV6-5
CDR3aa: CASSYSNSYGYTF
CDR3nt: TGTGCCAGCAGTTACTCGAATAGTTATGGCTACACCTTC

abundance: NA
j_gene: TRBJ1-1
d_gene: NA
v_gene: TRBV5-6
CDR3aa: CASSLAAEAFF
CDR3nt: TGTGCCAGCAGCTTGGCTGCGGAAGCTTTCTTT

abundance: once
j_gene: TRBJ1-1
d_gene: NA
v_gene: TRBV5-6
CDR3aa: CASSANTEAFF
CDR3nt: TGTGCCAGCAGCGCTAACACTGAAGCTTTCTTT

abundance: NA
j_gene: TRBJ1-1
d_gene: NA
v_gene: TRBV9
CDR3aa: CASSVGDVSLYF
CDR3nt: TGTGCCAGCAGCGTAGGGGATGTCAGCCTTTATTTT

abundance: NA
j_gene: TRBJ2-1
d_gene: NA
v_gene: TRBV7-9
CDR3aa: CASSSSLGRLGYEQFF
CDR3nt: TGTGCCAGCAGCTCCTCCTTGGGGCGCTTGGGCTATGAGCAGTTCTTC

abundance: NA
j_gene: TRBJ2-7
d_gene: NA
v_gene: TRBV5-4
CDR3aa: CASSLDGISYEQYF
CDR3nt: TGTGCCAGCAGCTTGGACGGAATATCCTACGAGCAGTACTTC

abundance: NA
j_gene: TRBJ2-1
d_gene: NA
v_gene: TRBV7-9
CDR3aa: CASSPGQPNEQFF
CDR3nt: TGTGCCAGCAGCCCTGGACAGCCCAATGAGCAGTTCTTC

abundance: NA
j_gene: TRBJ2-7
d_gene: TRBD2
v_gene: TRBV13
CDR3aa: CASSFLASGRGEQYF
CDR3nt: TGTGCCAGCAGCTTTCTTGCTAGCGGGAGAGGCGAGCAGTACTTC

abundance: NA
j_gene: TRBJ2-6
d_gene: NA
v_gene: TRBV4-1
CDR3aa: CASSPELVPSGANVLTF
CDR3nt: TGCGCCAGCAGCCCTGAGCTAGTGCCCTCTGGGGCCAACGTCCTGACTTTC

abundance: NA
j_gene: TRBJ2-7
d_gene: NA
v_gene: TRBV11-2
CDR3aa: CASSLVGGPSSYEQYF
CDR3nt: TGTGCCAGCAGCTTAGTCGGGGGGCCCAGCTCCTACGAGCAGTACTTC

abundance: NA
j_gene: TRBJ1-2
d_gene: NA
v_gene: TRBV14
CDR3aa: CASSQLISGRGYTF
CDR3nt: TGTGCCAGCAGCCAATTAATTTCAGGGCGAGGCTACACCTTC

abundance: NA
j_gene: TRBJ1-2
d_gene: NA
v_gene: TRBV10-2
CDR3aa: CASSDRGEGIYGYTF
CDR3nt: TGCGCCAGCAGTGACCGCGGGGAGGGGATCTATGGCTACACCTTC

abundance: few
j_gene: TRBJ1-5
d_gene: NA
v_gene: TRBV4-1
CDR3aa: CASSHASSEPQHF
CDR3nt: TGCGCCAGCAGCCACGCGTCAAGTGAGCCCCAGCATTTT

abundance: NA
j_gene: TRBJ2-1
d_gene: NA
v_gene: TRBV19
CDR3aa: CASSMDRDPLEYNEQFF
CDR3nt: TGTGCCAGTAGTATGGATAGGGATCCCCTAGAGTACAATGAGCAGTTCTTC

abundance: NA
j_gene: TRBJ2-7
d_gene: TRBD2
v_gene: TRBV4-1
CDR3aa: CASSLTSGNYEQYF
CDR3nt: TGCGCCAGCAGCCTGACTAGCGGAAACTACGAGCAGTACTTC

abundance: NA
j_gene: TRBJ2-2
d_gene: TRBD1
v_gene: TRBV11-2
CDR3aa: CASSGGTGVRGGELFF
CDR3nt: TGTGCCAGCAGCGGGGGGACAGGGGTTCGAGGCGGGGAGCTGTTTTTT

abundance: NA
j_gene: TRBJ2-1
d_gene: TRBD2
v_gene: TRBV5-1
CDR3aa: CASSALADAYNEQFF
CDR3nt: TGCGCCAGCAGCGCCCTAGCGGATGCCTACAATGAGCAGTTCTTC

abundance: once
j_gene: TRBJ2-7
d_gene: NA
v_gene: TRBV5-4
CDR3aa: CASSFGTLGGEQYF
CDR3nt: TGTGCCAGCAGCTTTGGCACTCTTGGAGGGGAGCAGTACTTC

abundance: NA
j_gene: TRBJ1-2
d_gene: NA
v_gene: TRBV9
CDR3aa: CASSVGVEGGYYGYTF
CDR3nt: TGTGCCAGCAGCGTAGGCGTGGAGGGTGGGTACTATGGCTACACCTTC

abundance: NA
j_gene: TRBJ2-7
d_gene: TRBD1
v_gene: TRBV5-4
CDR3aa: CASSLPGQGESEQYF
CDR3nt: TGTGCCAGCAGCTTGCCGGGACAGGGAGAAAGCGAGCAGTACTTC

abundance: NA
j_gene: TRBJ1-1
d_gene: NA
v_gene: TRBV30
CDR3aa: CAWSFGGSDTEAFF
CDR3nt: TGTGCCTGGAGTTTCGGGGGATCGGACACTGAAGCTTTCTTT

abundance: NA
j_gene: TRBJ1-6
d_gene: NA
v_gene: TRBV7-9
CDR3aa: CASSDSTRAGNSPLHF
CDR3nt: TGTGCCAGCAGCGATTCTACCCGGGCGGGAAATTCACCCCTCCACTTT

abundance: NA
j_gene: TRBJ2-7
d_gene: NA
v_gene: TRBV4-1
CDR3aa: CASSHVGTSYEQYF
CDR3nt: TGCGCCAGCAGCCATGTCGGAACTTCCTACGAGCAGTACTTC

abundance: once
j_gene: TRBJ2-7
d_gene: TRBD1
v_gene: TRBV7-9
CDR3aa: CASSFPTGRNEQYF
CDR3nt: TGTGCCAGCAGCTTCCCGACAGGGAGAAACGAGCAGTACTTC

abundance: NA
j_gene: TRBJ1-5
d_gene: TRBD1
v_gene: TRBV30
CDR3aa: CAWPIERTGGWGNQPQHF
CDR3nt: TGTGCCTGGCCGATAGAACGGACAGGGGGCTGGGGCAATCAGCCCCAGCATTTT

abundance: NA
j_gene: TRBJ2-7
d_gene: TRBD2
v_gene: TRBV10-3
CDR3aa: CASAREGLYEQYF
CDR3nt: TGTGCCTCGGCGAGGGAGGGCCTCTACGAGCAGTACTTC

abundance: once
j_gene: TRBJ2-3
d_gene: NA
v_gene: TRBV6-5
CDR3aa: CASTADPSTDTQYF
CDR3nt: TGTGCCAGCACGGCCGACCCATCGACAGATACGCAGTATTTT

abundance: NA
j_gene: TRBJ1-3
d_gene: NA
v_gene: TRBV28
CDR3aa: CASSLWGGSLSGNTIYF
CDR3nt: TGTGCCAGCAGTTTATGGGGGGGCAGCCTCTCTGGAAACACCATATATTTT

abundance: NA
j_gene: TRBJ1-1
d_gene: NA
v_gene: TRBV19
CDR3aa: CASSIGVVNTEAFF
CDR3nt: TGTGCCAGTAGTATTGGGGTAGTGAACACTGAAGCTTTCTTT

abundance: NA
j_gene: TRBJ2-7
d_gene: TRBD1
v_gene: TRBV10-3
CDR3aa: CAISEGGRGLNYEQYF
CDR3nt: TGTGCCATCAGTGAAGGCGGCAGGGGGCTTAACTACGAGCAGTACTTC

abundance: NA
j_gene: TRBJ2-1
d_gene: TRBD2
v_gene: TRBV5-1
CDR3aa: CASNPGRSSGIDEQFF
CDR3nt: TGCGCCAGCAACCCCGGCCGGAGTAGCGGGATCGATGAGCAGTTCTTC

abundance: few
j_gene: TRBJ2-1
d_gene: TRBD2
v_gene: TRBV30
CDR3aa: CAWSRALADEQFF
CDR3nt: TGTGCCTGGAGCCGAGCGCTAGCGGATGAGCAGTTCTTC

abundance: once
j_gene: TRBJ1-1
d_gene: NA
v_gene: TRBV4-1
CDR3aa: CASSHTWPTEAFF
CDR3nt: TGCGCCAGCAGCCATACTTGGCCCACTGAAGCTTTCTTT

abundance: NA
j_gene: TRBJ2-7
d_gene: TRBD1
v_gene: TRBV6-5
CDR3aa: CASSPRTGDEQYF
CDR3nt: TGTGCCAGCAGTCCACGGACAGGGGACGAGCAGTACTTC

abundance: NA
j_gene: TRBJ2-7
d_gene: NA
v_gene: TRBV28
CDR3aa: CASSIQGSSYEQYF
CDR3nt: TGTGCCAGCAGTATCCAAGGGAGCTCCTACGAGCAGTACTTC

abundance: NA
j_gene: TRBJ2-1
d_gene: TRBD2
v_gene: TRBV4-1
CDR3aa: CASSTLAGQNNEQFF
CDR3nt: TGCGCCAGCAGCACGCTAGCGGGGCAAAACAATGAGCAGTTCTTC

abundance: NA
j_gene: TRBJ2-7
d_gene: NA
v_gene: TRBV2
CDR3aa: CASRQDTYEQYF
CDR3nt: TGTGCCAGCAGACAGGATACCTACGAGCAGTACTTC

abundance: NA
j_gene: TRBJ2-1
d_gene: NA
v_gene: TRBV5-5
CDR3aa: CASSLGQYNNEQFF
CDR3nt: TGTGCCAGCAGCTTGGGCCAGTACAACAATGAGCAGTTCTTC

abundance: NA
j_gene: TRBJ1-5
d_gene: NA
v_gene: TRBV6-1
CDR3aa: CASSETGLGPQHF
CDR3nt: TGTGCCAGCAGTGAAACAGGCTTGGGGCCCCAGCATTTT

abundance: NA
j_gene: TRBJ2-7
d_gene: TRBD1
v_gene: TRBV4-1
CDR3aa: CASSPKGGGTGAYEQYF
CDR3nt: TGCGCCAGCAGCCCGAAGGGGGGCGGGACAGGGGCCTACGAGCAGTACTTC

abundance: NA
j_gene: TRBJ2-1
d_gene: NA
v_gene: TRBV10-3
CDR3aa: CAISATDSYNEQFF
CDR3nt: TGTGCCATCAGTGCAACGGACTCCTACAATGAGCAGTTCTTC

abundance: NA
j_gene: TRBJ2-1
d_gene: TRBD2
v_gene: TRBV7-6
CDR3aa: CASSQLAGLPNEQFF
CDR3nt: TGTGCCAGCAGCCAACTAGCGGGACTCCCAAATGAGCAGTTCTTC

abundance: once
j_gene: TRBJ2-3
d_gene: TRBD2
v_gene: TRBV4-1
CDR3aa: CASSELAGGLTDTQYF
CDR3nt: TGCGCCAGCAGCGAACTAGCGGGAGGACTCACAGATACGCAGTATTTT

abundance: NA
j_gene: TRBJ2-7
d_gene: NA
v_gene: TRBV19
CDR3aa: CASSPKGYEQYF
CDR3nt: TGTGCCAGTAGTCCCAAAGGGTACGAGCAGTACTTC

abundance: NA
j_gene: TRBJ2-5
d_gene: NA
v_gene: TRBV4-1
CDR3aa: CASSQEKGFQETQYF
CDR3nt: TGCGCCAGCAGCCAAGAGAAGGGATTCCAAGAGACCCAGTACTTC

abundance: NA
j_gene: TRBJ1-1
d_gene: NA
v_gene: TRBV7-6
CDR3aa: CASSLQGGNTEAFF
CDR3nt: TGTGCCAGCAGCCTACAGGGAGGCAACACTGAAGCTTTCTTT